Ten or more counts support the clone carrying this TCR beta chain. The antigen is not known. The sample belongs to a study of CD8+CD57+ T cells in acquired aplastic anemia. At the level of the study: Roughly 3 ug was the average amount of DNA from sorted CD4+ and CD8+ cells. Some 9.9 million reads were obtained on average for healthy donor CD4+ cells.

The ends were cut back, 5 bases at V and 3 bases at J, with 5 bases in the middle. CDR1 MNHNS and CDR2 SASEGT come from the germline V gene. The CDR3 extends over 12 amino acids. Study-level points and caveats: Both patients and controls carried the same twenty-nine CD8+ CDR3 sequences. CD8+ Simpson's diversity in patients was not significantly different from that in controls.

Profiling that covered TCR beta VDJ and CDR3 relied on genomic DNA as its template. TCRdb analysed the reads with MiXCR anew, one entry per CDR3 protein. The data contain more than 100,000 distinct CDR3 sequences, less than 45% of them singletons. Source material: sorted CD4+, CD8+, or CD8+CD57+ T cells (not recorded which) from PBMCs. This TCR came from a human donor in good health, serving as a control. V and J are TRBV6-1 and TRBJ2-1; no definite D call. The chain's CDR3 is CASSRGYNEQFF. CDR3 in DNA: TGTGCCAGCAGTCGCGGCTACAATGAGCAGTTCTTC.